Reported below is one T cell receptor (beta chain). The PCR employed 60 Vbeta primers together with 13 Jbeta primers. The method was immunoSEQ multiplex PCR; TCRdb's version includes in-frame clones alone and lacks a portion of them. The table has 150,000 or so clones, just over 75% seen once. This entry is derived from a study of cytomegalovirus exposure and HLA in healthy donors. The V gene lost 1 base and the J gene lost 7 bases, with 14 bases spanning the gap. CDR1 and CDR2 (germline): SGHRS, YFSETQ. The CDR3 covers 14 residues. The clonotype was recovered from a man in his forties or fifties in good health and CMV-seronegative. The rearrangement links TRBV5-1 to TRBJ1-2; D gene unclear. The material sequenced was PBMCs. CDR3 residues: CASSLTLGGSGYTF. In nucleotides, the CDR3 is TGCGCCAGCAGCTTGACCCTAGGAGGTTCTGGCTACACCTTC. The full variable domain, completed using reference TRBV5-1 and TRBJ1-2, is KAGVTQTPRYLIKTRGQQVTLSCSPISGHRSVSWYQQTPGQGLQFLFEYFSETQRNKGNFPGRFSGRQFSNSRSEMNVSTLELGDSALYLCASSLTLGGSGYTFGSGTRLTVV.